The 14 T cell receptor beta chains reported below all come from one sample, sequenced in a study of blood T cell repertoires in COVID-19. Profiled with immunoSEQ multiplex PCR; TCRdb holds only in-frame clones, not every one. Of about 220,000 clones listed, about 85% are singletons. Sequencing was performed on peripheral blood. Receptors originate from a man between 50 and 59 years old who had recovered from COVID-19.

The chain recombines TRBV6-5 with TRBJ2-1, with TRBD1 as a possible D gene (6 bases). The ends were cut back, 10 bases at V and 1 base at J, with 11 bases in the middle. Germline loops: CDR1 MNHEY, CDR2 SVGAGI. CDR3 size: 13 residues. The CDR3 coding sequence is TGTGCCACGTCGAGGGGGTCCTACAATGAGCAGTTCTTC. Its translation is CATSRGSYNEQFF.

The chain carries TRBV18 and TRBJ2-2, with TRBD1 identical over 7 bases. With V trimmed by 3 bases and J by 1 base, 2 bases remained unmatched. The CDR3 runs 15 residues. Germline CDR1 is KGHSH and CDR2 is LQKENI. In DNA, the CDR3 is TGTGCCAGCTCACCGGACAGGAGGAACACCGGGGAGCTGTTTTTT. The encoded protein is CASSPDRRNTGELFF.

This clone was counted between two and nine times. Other DNA sequences in this specimen translate into the identical CDR3. V and J are TRBV4-2 and TRBJ2-1; TRBD2 might be the D (5 bases). The CDR3 sequence is 15 residues long. Germline values: CDR1 LGHNA, CDR2 YNFKEQ. Deletions cut 0 bases from V and 3 bases from J, with 9 bases between. In DNA, the CDR3 is TGTGCCAGCAGCCAAGACCGGACTGTCTACAATGAGCAGTTCTTC. Its translation: CASSQDRTVYNEQFF.

The chain carries TRBV30 and TRBJ2-7; no clear D gene. Germline assignment: CDR1 GTSNPN and CDR2 SVGIG (reference sequence). This CDR3 has 14 residues. The V end lost 4 bases, the J end lost 0 bases, and 13 bases lay between the germline ends. CDR3 nucleotide sequence: TGTGCCTGGAAGGAGTGGCAGAGCTCCTACGAGCAGTACTTC. Protein: CAWKEWQSSYEQYF.

This sequence joins TRBV28 and TRBJ2-5; 7 bases agree with TRBD1. This CDR3 has 15 amino acids. After removal of 5 bases from V and 5 bases from J, the junction contained 11 bases not matched to a gene. Germline-derived CDR1 and CDR2 are MDHEN and SYDVKM. The CDR3 DNA reads TGTGCCAGCAGTCCCGGACAGGTGTTCGGGGAGACCCAGTACTTC. Translated, it gives CASSPGQVFGETQYF. Using reference TRBV28 and TRBJ2-5 for the parts outside the CDR3, the full variable domain is DVKVTQSSRYLVKRTGEKVFLECVQDMDHENMFWYRQDPGLGLRLIYFSYDVKMKEKGDIPEGYSVSREKKERFSLILESASTNQTSMYLCASSPGQVFGETQYFGPGTRLLVL.

The gene calls are TRBV28 and TRBJ2-3; 8 bases are shared with TRBD2. The germline V gene encodes CDR1 MDHEN and CDR2 SYDVKM. Germline trimming cut 6 bases from V and 3 bases from J; bases unmatched to any gene: 11. The CDR3 consists of 16 residues. Here the CDR3 DNA reads TGTGCCAGCAGCTCCCACTCTAGCGGGTTGACAGATACGCAGTATTTT. The encoded protein is CASSSHSSGLTDTQYF. Using reference TRBV28 and TRBJ2-3 for the parts outside the CDR3, the full variable domain is DVKVTQSSRYLVKRTGEKVFLECVQDMDHENMFWYRQDPGLGLRLIYFSYDVKMKEKGDIPEGYSVSREKKERFSLILESASTNQTSMYLCASSSHSSGLTDTQYFGPGTRLTVL.

The J gene is TRBJ2-6, the V gene TRBV7-8; 7 bases are shared with TRBD2. The germline V gene has CDR1 SGHVS and CDR2 FQNEAQ. V was clipped by 5 bases and J by 0 bases; unmatched bases: 13. This CDR3 contains 19 residues. The CDR3 DNA reads as TGTGCCAGCAGCCCCCAGGCGGCTAGCGGAGCCTCTGGGGCCAACGTCCTGACTTTC. It yields the protein CASSPQAASGASGANVLTF.

This sequence joins TRBV6-5 and TRBJ2-5; the match to TRBD1 covers 12 bases. CDR1 MNHEY and CDR2 SVGAGI come from the germline V gene. V was clipped by 6 bases and J by 5 bases; unmatched bases: 7. The CDR3 is 15 residues long. DNA for the CDR3: TGTGCCAGCAGGGACCGGGACAGGGGGCCGGAGACCCAGTACTTC. It codes for CASRDRDRGPETQYF.

This sequence joins TRBV28 and TRBJ1-1; 7 bases align to TRBD1. The J segment lost 8 bases and the V segment lost 3 bases, leaving 9 bases of the junction unmatched. This CDR3 comprises 14 residues. Germline V gene sequence: CDR1 MDHEN, CDR2 SYDVKM. The CDR3 DNA sequence: TGTGCCAGCAGTTTCTTCGGGAGGGGGCGCGAAGCTTTCTTT. It codes for CASSFFGRGREAFF.

The V gene is TRBV3-1 (or the pseudogene TRBV3-2), the J gene TRBJ2-5; tentatively, D is TRBD2 (6 bases). Trimming took off 4 bases at V and 4 bases at J, with 16 bases between the two ends. CDR1 is LGHDT, CDR2 YNNKEL, per germline (reference sequence). CDR3 length equals 15 residues. The CDR3 region is CASSPLLAPRETQYF. The CDR3 DNA is TGTGCCAGCAGCCCGCTACTAGCTCCTCGAGAGACCCAGTACTTC.

This rearrangement joins TRBV3-1 (or the pseudogene TRBV3-2) to TRBJ1-6, with 8 bases identical to TRBD1. The germline gives CDR1 LGHDT, CDR2 YNNKEL (reference sequence). The V and J ends lost 0 bases and 7 bases, in that order; junction bases with no gene match: 5. The CDR3 is made up of 16 amino acids. The CDR3: CASSQDRGPVNSPLHF. The DNA for the CDR3 is TGTGCCAGCAGCCAAGACAGGGGGCCCGTAAATTCACCCCTCCACTTT.

This clone was seen only once. The rearrangement uses TRBV6-6 and TRBJ1-3, with D perhaps matching TRBD1 (5 bases). CDR1 is MNHNY and CDR2 is SVGAGI in the germline V gene (reference sequence). Deletions cut 0 bases from V and 2 bases from J, with 8 bases between. The CDR3 is 15 amino acids. CDR3 in amino acids: CASSYSPGAGNTIYF. In nucleotides, the CDR3 is TGTGCCAGCAGTTACTCTCCGGGGGCTGGAAACACCATATATTTT.

The chain combines TRBV9 with TRBJ2-1; D is perhaps TRBD2 (6 bases). There are 15 residues in the CDR3. Germline values: CDR1 SGDLS, CDR2 YYNGEE. V was pared by 0 bases and J by 3 bases, with 10 bases between. The CDR3 protein is CASSVDSGYYNEQFF. The CDR3 DNA reads TGTGCCAGCAGCGTAGATAGCGGATACTACAATGAGCAGTTCTTC.

The V call is TRBV28, the J call TRBJ1-5, with 8 bases that match TRBD1. The CDR3 has 15 residues. Trimming cost V 6 bases and J 3 bases; bases outside gene matches: 7. CDR1 is MDHEN, CDR2 SYDVKM, per germline. The CDR3 is CASRDYRGDNQPQHF. CDR3 nucleotide sequence: TGTGCCAGCAGGGATTACAGGGGGGACAATCAGCCCCAGCATTTT.